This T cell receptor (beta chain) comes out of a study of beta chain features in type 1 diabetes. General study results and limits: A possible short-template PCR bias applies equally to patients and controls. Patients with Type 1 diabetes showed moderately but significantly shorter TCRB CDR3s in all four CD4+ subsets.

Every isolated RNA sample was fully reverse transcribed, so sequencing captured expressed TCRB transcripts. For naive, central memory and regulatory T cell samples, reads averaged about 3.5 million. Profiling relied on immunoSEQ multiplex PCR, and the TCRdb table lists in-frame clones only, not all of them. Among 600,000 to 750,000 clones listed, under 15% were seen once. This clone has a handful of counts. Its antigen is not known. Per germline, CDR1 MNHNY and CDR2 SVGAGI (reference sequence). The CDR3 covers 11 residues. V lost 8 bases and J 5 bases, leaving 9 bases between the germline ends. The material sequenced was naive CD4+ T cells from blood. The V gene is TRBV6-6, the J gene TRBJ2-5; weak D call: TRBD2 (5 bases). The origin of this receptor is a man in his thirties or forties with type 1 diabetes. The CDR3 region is CASGPGETQYF. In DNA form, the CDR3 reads TGTGCCAGCGGTCCGGGGGAGACCCAGTACTTC.